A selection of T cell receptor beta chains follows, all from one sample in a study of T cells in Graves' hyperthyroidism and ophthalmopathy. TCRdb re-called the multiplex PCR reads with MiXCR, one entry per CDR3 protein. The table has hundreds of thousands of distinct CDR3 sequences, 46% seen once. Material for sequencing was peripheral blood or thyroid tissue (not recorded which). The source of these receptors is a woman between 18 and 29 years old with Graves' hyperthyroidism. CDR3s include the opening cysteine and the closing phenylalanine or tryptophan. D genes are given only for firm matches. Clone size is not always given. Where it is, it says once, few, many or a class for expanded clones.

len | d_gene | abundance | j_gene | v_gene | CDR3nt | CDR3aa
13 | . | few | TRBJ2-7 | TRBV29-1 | TGCAGCGTTGTGGGACAAAAGAGGTCCGAGCAGTACTTC | CSVVGQKRSEQYF
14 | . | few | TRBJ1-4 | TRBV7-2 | TGTGCCAGCAGCCGCAGTGGAACTAATGAAAAACTGTTTTTT | CASSRSGTNEKLFF
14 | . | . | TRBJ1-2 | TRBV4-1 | TGCGCCAGCAGCCAAGGAGGGGGGAAAGAGGGCTACACCTTC | CASSQGGGKEGYTF
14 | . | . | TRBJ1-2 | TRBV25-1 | TGTGCCAGCAGTACCTCAGGGTTGCCGTATGGCTACACCTTC | CASSTSGLPYGYTF
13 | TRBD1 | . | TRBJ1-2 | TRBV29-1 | TGCAGCGCAGCCGGGACAGGGCATGTTGGCTACACCTTC | CSAAGTGHVGYTF
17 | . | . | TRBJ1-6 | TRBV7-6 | TGTGCCAGCAGCCCCGGACAGAGGAGCTCCTATAATTCACCCCTCCACTTT | CASSPGQRSSYNSPLHF
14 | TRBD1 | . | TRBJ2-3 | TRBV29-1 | TGCAGCGTAAGACAGGGGGCGGGCACAGATACGCAGTATTTT | CSVRQGAGTDTQYF
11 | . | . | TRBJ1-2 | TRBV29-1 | TGCAGCTTGGAAAGGACAAAAGGCTACACCTTC | CSLERTKGYTF
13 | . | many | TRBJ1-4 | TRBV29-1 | TGCAGCGTTGAATACAGGGTAGGGGAAAAACTGTTTTTT | CSVEYRVGEKLFF
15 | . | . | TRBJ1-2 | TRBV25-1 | TGTGCCAGCAGTGAAGTGGGGCGGAGGGTTGATGGCTACACCTTC | CASSEVGRRVDGYTF
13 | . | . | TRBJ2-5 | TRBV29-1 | TGCAGCGTTGGAGGCAGGATCCTTGAGACCCAGTACTTC | CSVGGRILETQYF
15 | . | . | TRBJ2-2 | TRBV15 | TGTGCCACCAGCAGAGGGGTGCAGAACACCGGGGAGCTGTTTTTT | CATSRGVQNTGELFF
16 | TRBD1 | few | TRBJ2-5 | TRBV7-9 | TGTGCCAGCAGCTTAACCGGACAGGAGAAACAAGAGACCCAGTACTTC | CASSLTGQEKQETQYF
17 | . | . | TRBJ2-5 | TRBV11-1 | TGTGCCAGCATTCAAGGACCCGGACGAATGAGTCAAGAGACCCAGTACTTC | CASIQGPGRMSQETQYF
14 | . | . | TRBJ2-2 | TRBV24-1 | TGTGCCACCAGTGATTCAACCCGGGGCGGGGAGCTGTTTTTT | CATSDSTRGGELFF
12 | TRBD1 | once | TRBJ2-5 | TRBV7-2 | TGTGCCAGCAGCCAGAGGGCAGGGGGCCAGTACTTC | CASSQRAGGQYF
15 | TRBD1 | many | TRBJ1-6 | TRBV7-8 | TGTGCCAGCAGCTTGGTCGGACAGGGAAGCTCACCCCTCCACTTT | CASSLVGQGSSPLHF
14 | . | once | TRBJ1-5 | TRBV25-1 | TGTGCCAGCAGGGTCGGCGTGAGTAATCAGCCCCAGCATTTT | CASRVGVSNQPQHF
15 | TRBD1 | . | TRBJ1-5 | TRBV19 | TGTGCCAGTAGTGATCGGGGGACAGGGAATCAGCCCCAGCATTTT | CASSDRGTGNQPQHF
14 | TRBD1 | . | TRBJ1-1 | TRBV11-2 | TGTGCCAGCAGCGTACAGGGGATCGGCACTGAAGCTTTCTTT | CASSVQGIGTEAFF
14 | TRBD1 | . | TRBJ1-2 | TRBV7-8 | TGTGCCAGCAGCCGAACAGGGGGCGCCGGTAGCTACACCTTC | CASSRTGGAGSYTF
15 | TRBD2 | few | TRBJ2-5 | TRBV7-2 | TGTGCCAGCAGCCGATCTAGCGGGAGTCGTGAGACCCAGTACTTC | CASSRSSGSRETQYF
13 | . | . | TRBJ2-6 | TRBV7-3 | TGTGCCAGCAGCTTCCTGGGGGCCAACGTCCTGACTTTC | CASSFLGANVLTF
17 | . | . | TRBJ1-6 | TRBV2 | TGTGCCAGCGCGGTCGTGGGTTTGTTCACGGGATACCCCCCCCTCCACTTT | CASAVVGLFTGYPPLHF
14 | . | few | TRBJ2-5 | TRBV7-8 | TGTGCCAGCAGCTTAGAACTCCGGGTTGAGACCCAGTACTTC | CASSLELRVETQYF
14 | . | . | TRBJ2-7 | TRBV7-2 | TGTGCCAGCAGGCAGGCAGAAGGGTGCAACGAGCAGTACTTC | CASRQAEGCNEQYF
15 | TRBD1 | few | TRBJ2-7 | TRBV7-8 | TGCGCCAGCAGCCACACGACAGGGACGATGGGGGAGCAGTACTTC | CASSHTTGTMGEQYF
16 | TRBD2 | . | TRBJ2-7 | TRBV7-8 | TGTGCCAGCACCTTGCGGCCGGGACTAGCCGTTCGCGAGCAGTACTTC | CASTLRPGLAVREQYF
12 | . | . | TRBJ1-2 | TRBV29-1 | TGCAGCGTTGAGACAGCTAACTATGGCTACACCTTC | CSVETANYGYTF
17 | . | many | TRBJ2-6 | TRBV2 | TGTGCCAGCAGTCTAGGGAGGACAGCCTCTGGGGCCAACGTCCTGACTTTC | CASSLGRTASGANVLTF
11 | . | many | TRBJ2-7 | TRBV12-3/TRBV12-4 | TGTGCCAGCAGCTTTGGCTACGAGCAGTACTTC | CASSFGYEQYF
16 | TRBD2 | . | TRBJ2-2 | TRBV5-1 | TGCGCCAGCAGCTTGGGACTAGCGGGACACACCGGGGAGCTGTTTTTT | CASSLGLAGHTGELFF
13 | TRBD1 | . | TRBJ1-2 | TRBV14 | TGTGCCAGCCGTCCAAGGACAGGGCGCGGCTACACCTTC | CASRPRTGRGYTF
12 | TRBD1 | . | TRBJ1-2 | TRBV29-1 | TGCAGCGTTGAGGGACAGTTCTATGGCTACACCTTC | CSVEGQFYGYTF
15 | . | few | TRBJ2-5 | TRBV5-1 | TGCGCCAGCTCCGATTTCCAGGGAGGAGGAGAGACCCAGTACTTC | CASSDFQGGGETQYF
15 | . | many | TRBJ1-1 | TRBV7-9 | TGTGCCAGCAGCCCCCGGGACAACATGAACACTGAAGCTTTCTTT | CASSPRDNMNTEAFF
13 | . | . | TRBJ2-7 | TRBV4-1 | TGCGCCAACGAAGACAGTTTTCAGGACGAGCAGTACTTC | CANEDSFQDEQYF
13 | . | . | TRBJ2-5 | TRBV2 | TGTGCCTGCAGCTCGCAGCAACAAGAGACCCAGTACTTC | CACSSQQQETQYF
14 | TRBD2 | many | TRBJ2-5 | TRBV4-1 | TGCGCCAGCAGCGTCCGTCGACTAGCGGAGACCCAGTACTTC | CASSVRRLAETQYF
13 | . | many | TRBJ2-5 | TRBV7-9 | TGTGCCAGCAGCTTAGAGGGGACAGAGACCCAGTACTTC | CASSLEGTETQYF
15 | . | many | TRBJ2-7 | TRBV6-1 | TGTGCCAGCAGTGAAGCGCCTAGCGTCTCCTACGAGCAGTACTTC | CASSEAPSVSYEQYF
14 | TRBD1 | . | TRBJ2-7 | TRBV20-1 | TGCAGTGCTAGAGTGGGACAGGGGGGAGGCGAGCAGTACTTC | CSARVGQGGGEQYF
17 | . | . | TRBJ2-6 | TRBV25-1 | TGTGCCAGCGTATCCCCTGGGGGAACCTCTGGGGCCAACGTCCTGACTTTC | CASVSPGGTSGANVLTF